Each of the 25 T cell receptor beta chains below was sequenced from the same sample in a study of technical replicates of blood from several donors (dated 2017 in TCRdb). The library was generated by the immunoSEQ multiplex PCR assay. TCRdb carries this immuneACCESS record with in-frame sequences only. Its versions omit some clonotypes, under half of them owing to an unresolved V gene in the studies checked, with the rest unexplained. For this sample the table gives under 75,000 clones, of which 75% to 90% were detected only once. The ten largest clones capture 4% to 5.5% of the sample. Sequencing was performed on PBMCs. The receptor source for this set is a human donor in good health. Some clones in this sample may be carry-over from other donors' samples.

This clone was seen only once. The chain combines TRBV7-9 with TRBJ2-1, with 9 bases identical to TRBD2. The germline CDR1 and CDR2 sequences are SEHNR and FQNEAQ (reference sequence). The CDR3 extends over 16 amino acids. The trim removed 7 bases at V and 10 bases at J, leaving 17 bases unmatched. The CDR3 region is CASTPPGLAISDEQFF. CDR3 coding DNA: TGTGCCAGCACCCCGCCGGGACTAGCAATTTCTGACGAGCAGTTCTTC.

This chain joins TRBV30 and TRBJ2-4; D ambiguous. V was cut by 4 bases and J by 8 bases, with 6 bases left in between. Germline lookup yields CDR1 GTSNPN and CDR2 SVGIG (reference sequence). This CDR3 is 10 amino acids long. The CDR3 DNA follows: TGTGCCTGGACACGGGACATTCAGTACTTC. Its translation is CAWTRDIQYF.

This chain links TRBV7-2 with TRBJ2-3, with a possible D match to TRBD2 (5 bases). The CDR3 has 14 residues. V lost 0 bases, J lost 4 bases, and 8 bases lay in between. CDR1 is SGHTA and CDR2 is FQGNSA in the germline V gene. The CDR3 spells CASSLAVAPDTQYF. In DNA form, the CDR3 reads TGTGCCAGCAGCTTAGCGGTAGCGCCAGATACGCAGTATTTT.

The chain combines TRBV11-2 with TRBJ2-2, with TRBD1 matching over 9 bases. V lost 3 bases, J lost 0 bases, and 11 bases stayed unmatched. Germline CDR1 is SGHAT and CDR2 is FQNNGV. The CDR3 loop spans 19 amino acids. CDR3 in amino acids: CASSFRSGQGPTNTGELFF. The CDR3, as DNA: TGTGCCAGCAGCTTTCGATCCGGACAGGGGCCAACGAACACCGGGGAGCTGTTTTTT. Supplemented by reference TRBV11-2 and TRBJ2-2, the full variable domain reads EAGVAQSPRYKIIEKRQSVAFWCNPISGHATLYWYQQILGQGPKLLIQFQNNGVVDDSQLPKDRFSAERLKGVDSTLKIQPAKLEDSAVYLCASSFRSGQGPTNTGELFFGEGSRLTVL.

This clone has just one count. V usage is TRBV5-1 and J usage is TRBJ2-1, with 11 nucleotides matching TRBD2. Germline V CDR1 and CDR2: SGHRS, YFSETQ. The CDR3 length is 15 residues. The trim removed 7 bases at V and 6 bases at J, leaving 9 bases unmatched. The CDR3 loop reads CASGPLAGVFNEQFF. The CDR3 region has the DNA TGCGCCAGCGGTCCACTAGCGGGAGTGTTCAATGAGCAGTTCTTC.

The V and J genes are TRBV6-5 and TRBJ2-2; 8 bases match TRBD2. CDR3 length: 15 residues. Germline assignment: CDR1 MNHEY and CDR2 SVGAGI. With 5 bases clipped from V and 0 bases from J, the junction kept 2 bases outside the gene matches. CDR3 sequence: CASSLGGANTGELFF. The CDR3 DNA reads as TGTGCCAGCAGTCTCGGGGGGGCGAACACCGGGGAGCTGTTTTTT.

Written as DNA, the CDR3 is TGTGCCAGCAGCCGATATGGGCAGGCTGCAACTAATGAAAAACTGTTTTTT. This encodes CASSRYGQAATNEKLFF. The chain combines TRBV4-2 with TRBJ1-4; D is undetermined. V was cut by 4 bases and J by 0 bases, with 15 bases left in between. The CDR3 is 17 residues long. Germline V gives CDR1 LGHNA, CDR2 YNFKEQ.

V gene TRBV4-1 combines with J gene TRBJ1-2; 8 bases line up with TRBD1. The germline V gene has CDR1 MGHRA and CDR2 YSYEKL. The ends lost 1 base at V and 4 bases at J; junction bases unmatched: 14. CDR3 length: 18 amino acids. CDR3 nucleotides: TGCGCCAGCAGCCAAGTTTTCGATACGGGACAGGCCCTCTATGGCTACACCTTC. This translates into CASSQVFDTGQALYGYTF.

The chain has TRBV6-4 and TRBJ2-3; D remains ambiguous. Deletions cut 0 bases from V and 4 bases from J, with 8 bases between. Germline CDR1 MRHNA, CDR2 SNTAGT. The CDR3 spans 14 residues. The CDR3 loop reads CASSDSGFADTQYF. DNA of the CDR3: TGTGCCAGCAGTGACTCCGGGTTCGCAGATACGCAGTATTTT.

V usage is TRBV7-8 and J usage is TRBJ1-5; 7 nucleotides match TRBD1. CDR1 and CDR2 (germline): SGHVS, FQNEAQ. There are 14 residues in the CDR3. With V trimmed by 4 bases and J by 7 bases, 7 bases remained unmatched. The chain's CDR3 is CASSSDRVGQPQHF. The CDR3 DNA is TGTGCCAGCAGCTCAGACAGGGTTGGGCAGCCCCAGCATTTT.

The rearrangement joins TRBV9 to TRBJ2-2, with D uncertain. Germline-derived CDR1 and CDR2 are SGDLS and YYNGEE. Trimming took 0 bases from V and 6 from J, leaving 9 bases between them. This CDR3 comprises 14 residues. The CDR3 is CASSVAIVAGELFF. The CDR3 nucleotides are TGTGCCAGCAGCGTAGCTATTGTAGCCGGGGAGCTGTTTTTT.

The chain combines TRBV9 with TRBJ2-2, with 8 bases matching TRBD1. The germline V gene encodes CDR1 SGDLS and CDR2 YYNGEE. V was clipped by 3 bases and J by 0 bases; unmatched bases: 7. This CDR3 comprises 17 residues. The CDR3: CASSGGDRTPNTGELFF. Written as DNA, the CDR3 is TGTGCCAGCAGCGGAGGGGACAGGACACCGAACACCGGGGAGCTGTTTTTT.

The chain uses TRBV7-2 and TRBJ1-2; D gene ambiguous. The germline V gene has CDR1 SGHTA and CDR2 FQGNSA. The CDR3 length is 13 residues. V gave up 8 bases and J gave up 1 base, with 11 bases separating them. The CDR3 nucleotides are TGTGCCAGCCGGCCCCAGGTTAACTATGGCTACACCTTC. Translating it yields CASRPQVNYGYTF.

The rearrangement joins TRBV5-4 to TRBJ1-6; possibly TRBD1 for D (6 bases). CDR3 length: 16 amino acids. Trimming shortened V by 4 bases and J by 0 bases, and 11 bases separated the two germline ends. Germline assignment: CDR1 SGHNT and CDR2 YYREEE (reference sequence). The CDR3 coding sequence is TGTGCCAGCAGCCGACAGGACAGCTCCTATAATTCACCCCTCCACTTT. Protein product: CASSRQDSSYNSPLHF. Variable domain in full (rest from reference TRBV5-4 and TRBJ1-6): ETGVTQSPTHLIKTRGQQVTLRCSSQSGHNTVSWYQQALGQGPQFIFQYYREEENGRGNFPPRFSGLQFPNYSSELNVNALELDDSALYLCASSRQDSSYNSPLHFGNGTRLTVT.

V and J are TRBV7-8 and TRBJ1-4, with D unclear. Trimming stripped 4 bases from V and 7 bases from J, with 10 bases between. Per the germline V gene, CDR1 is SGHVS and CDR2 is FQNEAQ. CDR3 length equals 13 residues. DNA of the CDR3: TGTGCCAGCAGCTCGCAAGCGGCTGAAAAACTGTTTTTT. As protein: CASSSQAAEKLFF.

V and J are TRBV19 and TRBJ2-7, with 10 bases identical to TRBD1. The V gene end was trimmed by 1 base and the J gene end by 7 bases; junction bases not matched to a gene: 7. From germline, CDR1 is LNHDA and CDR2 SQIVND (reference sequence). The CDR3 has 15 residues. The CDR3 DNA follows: TGTGCCAGTAGTATAGCCGGGGACAGGGGACAAGAGCAGTACTTC. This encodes CASSIAGDRGQEQYF.

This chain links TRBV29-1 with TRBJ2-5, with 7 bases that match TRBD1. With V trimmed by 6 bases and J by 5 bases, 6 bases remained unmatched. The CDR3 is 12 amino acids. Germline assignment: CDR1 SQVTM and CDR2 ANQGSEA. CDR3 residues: CSVNRGRETQYF. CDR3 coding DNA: TGCAGCGTAAACAGGGGCCGGGAGACCCAGTACTTC.

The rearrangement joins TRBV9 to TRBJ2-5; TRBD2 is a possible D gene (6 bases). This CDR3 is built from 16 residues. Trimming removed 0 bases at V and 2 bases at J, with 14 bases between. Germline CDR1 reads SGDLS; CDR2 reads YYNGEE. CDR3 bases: TGTGCCAGCAGCGTAGTGGGGAGGCCGTCACAAGAGACCCAGTACTTC. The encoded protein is CASSVVGRPSQETQYF.

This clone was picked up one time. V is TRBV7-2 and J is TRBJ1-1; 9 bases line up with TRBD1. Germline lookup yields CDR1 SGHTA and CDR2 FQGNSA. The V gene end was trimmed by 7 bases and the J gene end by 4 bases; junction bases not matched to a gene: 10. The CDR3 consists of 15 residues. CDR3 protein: CASTVAGTGFTEAFF. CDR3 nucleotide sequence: TGTGCCAGCACCGTAGCCGGGACAGGGTTCACTGAAGCTTTCTTT.

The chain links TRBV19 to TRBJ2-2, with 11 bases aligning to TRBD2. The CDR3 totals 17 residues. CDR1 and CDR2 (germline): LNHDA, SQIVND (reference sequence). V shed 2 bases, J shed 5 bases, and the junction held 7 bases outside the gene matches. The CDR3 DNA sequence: TGTGCCAGTAGTATACTAGCGGGAGGACTTGTGACCGGGGAGCTGTTTTTT. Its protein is CASSILAGGLVTGELFF.

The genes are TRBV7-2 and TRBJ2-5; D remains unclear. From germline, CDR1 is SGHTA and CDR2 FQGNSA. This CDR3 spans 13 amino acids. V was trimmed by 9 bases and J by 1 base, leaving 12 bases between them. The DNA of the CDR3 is TGTGCCAGTGCTAAACGGGTCCAAGAGACCCAGTACTTC. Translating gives CASAKRVQETQYF. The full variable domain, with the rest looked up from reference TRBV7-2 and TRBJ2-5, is GAGVSQSPSNKVTEKGKDVELRCDPISGHTALYWYRQSLGQGLEFLIYFQGNSAPDKSGLPSDRFSAERTGGSVSTLTIQRTQQEDSAVYLCASAKRVQETQYFGPGTRLLVL.

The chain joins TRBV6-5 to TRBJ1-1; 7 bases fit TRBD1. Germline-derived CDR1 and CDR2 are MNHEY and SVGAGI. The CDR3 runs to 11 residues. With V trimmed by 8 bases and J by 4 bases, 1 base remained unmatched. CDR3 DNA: TGTGCCAGCGAGGGGGCCACTGAAGCTTTCTTT. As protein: CASEGATEAFF.

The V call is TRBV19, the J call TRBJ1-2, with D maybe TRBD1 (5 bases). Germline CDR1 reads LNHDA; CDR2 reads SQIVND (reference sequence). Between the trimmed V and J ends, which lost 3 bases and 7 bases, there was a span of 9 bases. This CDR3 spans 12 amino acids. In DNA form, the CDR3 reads TGTGCCAGTAGTATCAGGGAAGGTGGCTACACCTTC. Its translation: CASSIREGGYTF.

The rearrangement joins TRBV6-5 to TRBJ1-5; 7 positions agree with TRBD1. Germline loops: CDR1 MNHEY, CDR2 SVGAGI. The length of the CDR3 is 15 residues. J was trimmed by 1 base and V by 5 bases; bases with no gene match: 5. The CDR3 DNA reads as TGTGCCAGCAGTAGACAGGGAGTCAGCAATCAGCCCCAGCATTTT. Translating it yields CASSRQGVSNQPQHF.

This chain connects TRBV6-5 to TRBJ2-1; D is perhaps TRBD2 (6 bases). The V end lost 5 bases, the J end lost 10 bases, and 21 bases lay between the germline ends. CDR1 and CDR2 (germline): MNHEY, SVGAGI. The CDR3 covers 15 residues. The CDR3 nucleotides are TGTGCCAGCAGTAGCGCGCCGGGACTGAGGCTGGAGCAGTTCTTC. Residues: CASSSAPGLRLEQFF.